This is a list of T cell receptor beta chains from one sample in a study of blood T cell repertoires in COVID-19. Repertoires were generated with immunoSEQ multiplex PCR, while TCRdb's copy carries only in-frame clones and drops some. Among 200,000 or so clones listed, approximately 90% were seen once. Sequences were obtained from peripheral blood. The receptors derive from a man in his 70s with active or convalescent COVID-19. Each CDR3 is given with its conserved first and last residue. A D gene is named only where the DNA matches it firmly. The size of a clone is reported for some rows only, either as once, few or many, or as a class for expanded clones.

V: TRBV2
size: -
D: TRBD1
J: TRBJ1-5
CDR3: CASSGTGEIQPQHF
DNA: TGTGCCAGCAGTGGAACAGGGGAGATTCAGCCCCAGCATTTT

V: TRBV2
size: once
D: -
J: TRBJ2-1
CDR3: CASRIRGSQFF
DNA: TGTGCCAGCAGAATCCGGGGGTCGCAGTTCTTC

V: TRBV6-5
size: -
D: -
J: TRBJ1-3
CDR3: CASQFRGGNTIYF
DNA: TGTGCCAGCCAATTTCGAGGTGGAAACACCATATATTTT

V: TRBV10-1
size: -
D: TRBD2
J: TRBJ2-2
CDR3: CASTDTIAGGPRSTGELFF
DNA: TGCGCCAGCACCGACACGATAGCGGGGGGGCCTCGGAGCACCGGGGAGCTGTTTTTT

V: TRBV28
size: -
D: -
J: TRBJ2-1
CDR3: CASSPRGDNEQFF
DNA: TGTGCCAGCAGTCCCCGGGGAGACAATGAGCAGTTCTTC

V: TRBV7-6
size: -
D: -
J: TRBJ2-5
CDR3: CASSFGGRGRETQYF
DNA: TGTGCCAGCAGCTTTGGAGGGCGAGGTAGAGAGACCCAGTACTTC

V: TRBV7-2
size: -
D: -
J: TRBJ2-7
CDR3: CASSLNVWGRSTYEQYF
DNA: TGTGCCAGCAGCTTAAACGTTTGGGGGAGGTCGACCTACGAGCAGTACTTC

V: TRBV20-1
size: -
D: TRBD1
J: TRBJ2-7
CDR3: CSASHGQGAYEQYF
DNA: TGCAGTGCTAGTCACGGACAGGGGGCCTACGAGCAGTACTTC

V: TRBV5-1
size: -
D: -
J: TRBJ2-7
CDR3: CASSLASFHEQYF
DNA: TGCGCCAGCAGCTTGGCCAGTTTCCACGAGCAGTACTTC

V: TRBV19
size: -
D: TRBD1
J: TRBJ1-2
CDR3: CASQPGQGSGYTF
DNA: TGTGCCAGCCAACCGGGACAGGGCTCTGGCTACACCTTC

V: TRBV5-6
size: -
D: -
J: TRBJ2-7
CDR3: CASSPRFEGQTSEQYF
DNA: TGTGCCAGCAGCCCCAGGTTTGAGGGACAGACTAGCGAGCAGTACTTC

V: TRBV13
size: -
D: TRBD2
J: TRBJ2-3
CDR3: CASSWTSGADTQYF
DNA: TGTGCCAGCAGCTGGACTAGCGGGGCAGATACGCAGTATTTT

V: TRBV11-2
size: -
D: -
J: TRBJ2-2
CDR3: CASSLWRHQGNTGELFF
DNA: TGTGCCAGCAGCTTGTGGCGCCACCAGGGGAACACCGGGGAGCTGTTTTTT

V: TRBV6-6
size: -
D: TRBD1
J: TRBJ1-1
CDR3: CASSQPGQGTLWAFF
DNA: TGTGCCAGCAGTCAGCCGGGACAGGGAACTTTATGGGCTTTCTTT

V: TRBV5-4
size: -
D: TRBD1
J: TRBJ2-7
CDR3: CASSQGTGDPGVYEQYF
DNA: TGTGCCAGCAGCCAAGGGACAGGGGACCCGGGTGTGTACGAGCAGTACTTC

V: TRBV7-2
size: -
D: -
J: TRBJ1-4
CDR3: CASSLGHNEKLFF
DNA: TGTGCCAGCAGCTTGGGACATAATGAAAAACTGTTTTTT

V: TRBV6-5
size: -
D: TRBD1
J: TRBJ2-7
CDR3: CAIRDRDYEQYF
DNA: TGTGCCATCCGGGACAGGGACTACGAGCAGTACTTC

V: TRBV6-2/TRBV6-3
size: -
D: TRBD2
J: TRBJ2-1
CDR3: CASSLISGSGDEQFF
DNA: TGTGCCAGCAGTTTAATCTCCGGGAGCGGGGATGAGCAGTTCTTC

V: TRBV9
size: -
D: -
J: TRBJ2-2
CDR3: CASGGAAGELFF
DNA: TGTGCCAGCGGGGGCGCCGCCGGGGAGCTGTTTTTT

V: TRBV10-3
size: -
D: TRBD1
J: TRBJ1-2
CDR3: CAISNTGTGVYGYTF
DNA: TGTGCCATCAGTAACACCGGGACAGGGGTCTATGGCTACACCTTC

V: TRBV27
size: -
D: -
J: TRBJ2-7
CDR3: CASSFGPHYEQYF
DNA: TGTGCCAGCAGTTTTGGGCCCCACTACGAGCAGTACTTC

V: TRBV6-6
size: -
D: TRBD1
J: TRBJ2-7
CDR3: CASSSRDRGYHEQYF
DNA: TGTGCCAGCAGTAGCCGGGACAGGGGGTATCACGAGCAGTACTTC

V: TRBV7-9
size: few
D: TRBD2
J: TRBJ2-7
CDR3: CASSFGGNSYEQYF
DNA: TGTGCCAGCAGCTTCGGGGGGAATTCCTACGAGCAGTACTTC

V: TRBV5-1
size: -
D: TRBD1
J: TRBJ2-7
CDR3: CASSLGTGEQQYF
DNA: TGCGCCAGCAGCTTGGGCACAGGGGAACAGCAGTACTTC

V: TRBV19
size: -
D: -
J: TRBJ1-5
CDR3: CASSPNGEPQHF
DNA: TGTGCCAGTAGTCCCAACGGGGAGCCCCAGCATTTT